One sample yielded the 22 T cell receptor beta chains listed below, sequenced in a study of shared clonotypes between healthy human individuals. Only in-frame clones appear in the TCRdb table, and some are missing; sequencing was by immunoSEQ multiplex PCR. The data hold some 1.1 million clones, with around 77% observed a single time. The sample taken for sequencing was memory CD4+ T cells from PBMCs. Subset defined: CD45RA-negative fraction. The source of these receptors is a man between 18 and 35 years old in good health. Some clones in this sample may be carry-over from other donors' samples.

The chain couples TRBV7-3 to TRBJ1-2; 9 positions match TRBD1. The CDR3 is 14 amino acids. J lost 2 bases, V lost 4 bases, and 2 bases had no gene match. CDR1 and CDR2 from the germline V gene are SGHTA and FQGTGA. As DNA, the CDR3 is TGTGCCAGCAGCTCTGGGACAGGGAACTATGGCTACACCTTC. Residues: CASSSGTGNYGYTF.

The CDR3 sequence: CSVEDELAGVEQFF. The CDR3 DNA follows: TGCAGCGTTGAAGATGAACTAGCGGGAGTTGAGCAGTTCTTC. The rearrangement uses TRBV29-1 and TRBJ2-1; 11 nucleotides line up with TRBD2. CDR3 length: 14 amino acids. Germline V gene data show CDR1 as SQVTM and CDR2 as ANQGSEA. After removal of 0 bases from V and 9 bases from J, the junction contained 4 bases not matched to a gene.

The V gene is TRBV6-5, the J gene TRBJ1-2; TRBD1 is a possible D gene (5 bases). This CDR3 is 15 amino acids long. Trimming stripped 0 bases from V and 3 bases from J, with 11 bases between. CDR1 and CDR2 (germline): MNHEY, SVGAGI. CDR3 nucleotides: TGTGCCAGCAGTTACTCGTGGGGGACGTACTATGGCTACACCTTC. Amino acid sequence: CASSYSWGTYYGYTF.

The rearrangement uses TRBV5-6 and TRBJ2-3; D gene unclear. Trimming shortened V by 0 bases and J by 2 bases, and 4 bases separated the two germline ends. Germline lookup yields CDR1 SGHDT and CDR2 YYEEEE. CDR3 size: 13 residues. The CDR3 coding sequence is TGTGCCAGCAGCTTGGGGATCACAGATACGCAGTATTTT. Encoded protein: CASSLGITDTQYF.

In its sample, this clone was seen a few times. The chain recombines TRBV5-6 with TRBJ2-5, with D unclear. Trimming left V 7 bases short and J 5 bases short, with 15 bases between. CDR3 length: 13 residues. The germline V gene encodes CDR1 SGHDT and CDR2 YYEEEE. CDR3 sequence: CASGYFGFETQYF. CDR3 bases: TGTGCCAGCGGATACTTTGGATTCGAGACCCAGTACTTC.

This clone was detected once. The CDR3 ends on some other residue instead of the conserved phenylalanine or tryptophan, so this is likely a read error. V gene TRBV4-2 combines with J gene TRBJ1-6; D not certain. V was cut by 0 bases and J by 13 bases, with 10 bases left in between. Germline CDR1 reads LGHNA; CDR2 reads YNFKEQ. The length of the CDR3 is 13 residues. CDR3 region: CASSQDRLGPLHV. In DNA form, the CDR3 reads TGTGCCAGCAGCCAAGATCGCTTGGGGCCCCTCCACGTT.

The rearrangement uses TRBV5-8 and TRBJ2-2; tentatively, D is TRBD1 or TRBD2 (5 bases each). Between the trimmed V and J ends, which lost 3 bases and 5 bases, there was a span of 14 bases. The CDR3 sequence is 15 residues long. The V gene's germline CDR1 is SGHTS and CDR2 YDEGEE. The CDR3 sequence is CASSSRGVGTGELFF. CDR3 nucleotides: TGTGCCAGCAGCTCAAGAGGGGTTGGAACCGGGGAGCTGTTTTTT.

This clone was seen a handful of times. The chain links TRBV5-4 to TRBJ2-7, with D unclear. The ends were cut back, 4 bases at V and 2 bases at J, with 10 bases in the middle. From germline, CDR1 is SGHNT and CDR2 YYREEE (reference sequence). The CDR3 consists of 13 residues. CDR3 sequence: CASSHRGPYEQYF. The CDR3 DNA follows: TGTGCCAGCAGCCATCGCGGCCCCTACGAGCAGTACTTC.

The rearrangement joins TRBV18 to TRBJ1-5, with a tentative D call TRBD1 (5 bases). Germline V lookup: CDR1 KGHSH, CDR2 LQKENI. The CDR3 sequence is 15 residues long. The germline V and J ends were trimmed by 5 bases and 4 bases, with 15 bases remaining between them. This CDR3 reads CASSYTPGENQPQHF. CDR3 DNA: TGTGCCAGCTCATACACCCCGGGGGAAAATCAGCCCCAGCATTTT.

The chain is built from TRBV5-5 and TRBJ2-7; 7 bases agree with TRBD1. Germline CDR1 and CDR2: SGHKS and YYEKEE (reference sequence). The CDR3 runs 16 residues. After removal of 4 bases from V and 0 bases from J, the junction contained 10 bases not matched to a gene. CDR3 loop: CASSPAEDRVSYEQYF. DNA of the CDR3: TGTGCCAGCAGCCCGGCCGAAGACAGGGTCTCCTACGAGCAGTACTTC.

The chain links TRBV5-1 to TRBJ2-3; D possibly corresponds to TRBD1 (6 bases). The CDR3 extends over 16 amino acids. The V gene lost 5 bases and the J gene lost 3 bases, with 19 bases spanning the gap. From germline, CDR1 is SGHRS and CDR2 YFSETQ. CDR3 sequence (DNA): TGCGCCAGCAGTCCATCCGGGGACATCTTTACAGATACGCAGTATTTT. This encodes CASSPSGDIFTDTQYF.

The chain recombines TRBV18 with TRBJ2-1; 9 bases align to TRBD2. In germline, CDR1 is KGHSH, CDR2 LQKENI. The CDR3 runs 15 residues. The junction had 5 bases not matched to a gene; V was cut back by 6 bases and J by 2 bases. The CDR3 loop is CASSWTSVTYNEQFF. DNA of the CDR3: TGTGCCAGCTCGTGGACTAGCGTCACCTACAATGAGCAGTTCTTC.

The rearrangement uses TRBV6-5 and TRBJ1-4; no clear D. V was cut by 6 bases and J by 4 bases, with 12 bases left in between. CDR3 length equals 14 residues. CDR1 is MNHEY and CDR2 is SVGAGI in the germline V gene. CDR3 nucleotides: TGTGCCAGCAGCCGTGGACGGCTTAATGAAAAACTGTTTTTT. Translated, it gives CASSRGRLNEKLFF.

V and J are TRBV9 and TRBJ2-2, with D uncertain. CDR3 size: 14 residues. The ends were cut back, 4 bases at V and 2 bases at J, with 9 bases in the middle. In germline, CDR1 is SGDLS, CDR2 YYNGEE. Here the CDR3 DNA reads TGTGCCAGCAGCCAACTATCCAACACCGGGGAGCTGTTTTTT. This encodes CASSQLSNTGELFF.

The table lists this clone with a count of one. CDR3 in amino acids: CASSSRGEETQYF. The CDR3 bases are TGTGCCAGCAGCTCCCGGGGGGAAGAGACCCAGTACTTC. The chain is built from TRBV5-6 and TRBJ2-5, with TRBD2 identical over 7 bases. Germline trimming cut 3 bases from V and 3 bases from J; bases unmatched to any gene: 2. The CDR3 spans 13 residues. Germline V gene data show CDR1 as SGHDT and CDR2 as YYEEEE.

The chain carries TRBV6-1 and TRBJ1-5, with a possible D match to TRBD1 (5 bases). The V gene lost 11 bases and the J gene lost 2 bases, with 13 bases spanning the gap. There are 13 residues in the CDR3. Germline values: CDR1 MNHNS, CDR2 SASEGT. DNA of the CDR3: TGTGCCGGGGGGGTGGGCGGCAATCAGCCCCAGCATTTT. Amino acids: CAGGVGGNQPQHF.

The chain is built from TRBV4-2 and TRBJ1-2, with D possibly matching TRBD1 (6 bases). CDR3 length: 16 amino acids. Germline assignment: CDR1 LGHNA and CDR2 YNFKEQ. With 0 bases removed from V and 4 bases from J, the gap between germline ends came to 15 bases. In DNA, the CDR3 is TGTGCCAGCAGCCAAGATAGTACCGGGACAATCTATGGCTACACCTTC. Protein: CASSQDSTGTIYGYTF.

J is TRBJ1-4 and V is TRBV30, with D perhaps TRBD1 (6 bases). Between the trimmed V and J ends, which lost 2 bases and 7 bases, there was a span of 26 bases. Germline CDR1 GTSNPN, CDR2 SVGIG (reference sequence). This CDR3 is 18 amino acids long. The CDR3 sequence: CAWSSTKRGTLVGEKLFF. The CDR3 DNA sequence: TGTGCCTGGAGTTCCACCAAGCGCGGGACATTAGTAGGTGAAAAACTGTTTTTT.

This clone has a handful of counts. The chain uses TRBV7-8 and TRBJ1-2; D might be TRBD1 (5 bases). Germline-derived CDR1 and CDR2 are SGHVS and FQNEAQ. The CDR3 extends over 14 amino acids. Between the trimmed V and J ends, which lost 1 base and 8 bases, there was a span of 14 bases. CDR3 loop: CASSLGGTGRGYTF. The CDR3, as DNA: TGTGCCAGCAGCTTAGGCGGGACGGGTCGGGGCTACACCTTC. Full variable domain (outside the CDR3, taken from reference TRBV7-8 and TRBJ1-2): GAGVSQSPRYKVAKRGQDVALRCDPISGHVSLFWYQQALGQGPEFLTYFQNEAQLDKSGLPSDRFFAERPEGSVSTLKIQRTQQEDSAVYLCASSLGGTGRGYTFGSGTRLTVV.

The gene calls are TRBV9 and TRBJ2-5; D is perhaps TRBD2 (6 bases). This CDR3 contains 13 residues. Trimming pared 4 bases from V and 10 bases from J, leaving 17 bases between. Germline CDR1 and CDR2: SGDLS and YYNGEE. CDR3 in DNA: TGTGCCAGCAGCCCTGGGACCCGCGGGGTCCAGTACTTC. Encoded protein: CASSPGTRGVQYF.

This clone was detected ten times or more. The chain employs TRBV10-2 and TRBJ1-5; no firm D call. The V gene lost 8 bases and the J gene lost 1 base, with 12 bases spanning the gap. CDR3 length equals 14 residues. Germline V gene sequence: CDR1 WSHSY, CDR2 SAAADI. CDR3 residues: CASCGSSSNQPQHF. In DNA form, the CDR3 reads TGCGCCAGCTGTGGTTCATCCAGCAATCAGCCCCAGCATTTT.

Comment on this clone: One junction end disagrees with the germline gene, perhaps due to a read error. This chain links TRBV4-1 with TRBJ2-3; D perhaps matches TRBD1 (6 bases). This CDR3 region has 16 residues. Germline CDR1 and CDR2: MGHRA and YSYEKL. The CDR3 is CASSQDWGRVTDAQYF. The CDR3 coding sequence is TGCGCCAGCAGCCAAGATTGGGGGCGAGTCACAGATGCGCAGTATTTT.